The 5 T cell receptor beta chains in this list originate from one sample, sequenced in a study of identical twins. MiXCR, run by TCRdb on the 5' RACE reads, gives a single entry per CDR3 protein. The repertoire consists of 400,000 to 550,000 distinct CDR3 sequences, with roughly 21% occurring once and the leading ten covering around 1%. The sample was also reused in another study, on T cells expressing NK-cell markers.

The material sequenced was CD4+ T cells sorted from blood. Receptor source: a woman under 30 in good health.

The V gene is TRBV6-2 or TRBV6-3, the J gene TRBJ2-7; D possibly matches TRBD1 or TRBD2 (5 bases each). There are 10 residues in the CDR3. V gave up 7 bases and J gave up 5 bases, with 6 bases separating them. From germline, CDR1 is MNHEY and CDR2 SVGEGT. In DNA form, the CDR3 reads TGTGCCAGCACGGGGCACGAGCAGTACTTC. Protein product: CASTGHEQYF.

The CDR3 DNA reads as TGCAGTGCTATAGGTTTAAACACTGAAGCTTTCTTT. Amino acids: CSAIGLNTEAFF. J is TRBJ1-1 and V is TRBV20-1; D unclear. Germline CDR1 DFQATT, CDR2 SNEGSKA (reference sequence). CDR3 length equals 12 residues. V was pared by 4 bases and J by 2 bases, with 8 bases between.

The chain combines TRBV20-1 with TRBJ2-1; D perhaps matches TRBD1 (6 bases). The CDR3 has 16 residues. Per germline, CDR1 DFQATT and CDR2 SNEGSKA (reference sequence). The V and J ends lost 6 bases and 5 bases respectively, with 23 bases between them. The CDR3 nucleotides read TGCAGTGCAAATTCCTACAGGGCCGCGTCTCACAATGAGCAGTTCTTC. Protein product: CSANSYRAASHNEQFF.

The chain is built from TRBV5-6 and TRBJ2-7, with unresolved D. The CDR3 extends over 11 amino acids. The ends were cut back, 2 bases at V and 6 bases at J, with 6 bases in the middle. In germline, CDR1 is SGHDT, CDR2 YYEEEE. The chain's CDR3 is CASSFSGEQYF. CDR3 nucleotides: TGTGCCAGCAGCTTTTCGGGCGAGCAGTACTTC. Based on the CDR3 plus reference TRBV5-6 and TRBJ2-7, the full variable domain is DAGVTQSPTHLIKTRGQQVTLRCSPKSGHDTVSWYQQALGQGPQFIFQYYEEEERQRGNFPDRFSGHQFPNYSSELNVNALLLGDSALYLCASSFSGEQYFGPGTRLTVT.

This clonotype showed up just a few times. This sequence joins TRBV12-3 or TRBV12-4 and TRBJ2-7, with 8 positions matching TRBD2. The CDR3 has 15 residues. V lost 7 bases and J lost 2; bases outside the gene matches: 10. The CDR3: CASNLPTSGTYEQYF. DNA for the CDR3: TGTGCCAGCAACCTTCCAACTAGCGGAACCTACGAGCAGTACTTC.